This paragraph reports one T cell receptor beta chain. This clone was seen a single time. Its cognate antigen has yet to be identified. No base qualities exist here, and no much larger clone lies one base off it. The sample belongs to a study of blood T cell repertoires in COVID-19 (dated by TCRdb to about 2020). With respect to the entire study: Samples from collaborators originated in the United States, Italy and Spain and spanned both the acute and convalescent phases of COVID-19. The sample metadata nearly always contained a de-identified subject ID, COVID-19 status, age in years and sex. The repertoires were made available in a free public database intended to serve as a resource for research on the immune response to SARS-CoV-2. Deeply sampled blood TCRbeta repertoires from subjects exposed to, actively infected with, or recovered from COVID-19 were included in the dataset. The prospective study material was composed of cDNA or gDNA derived from T cells, B-cell-depleted T cells, or PBMCs. Where HLA class I and class II types were available, the types were taken from metadata supplied by the sample provider, not from assay-based typing. Samples were obtained from the ongoing ImmuneRACE study (first 160 participants) and from over a thousand subjects provided by 6 global collaborators.

Findings and caveats that apply to the study as a whole: The amount of clinical and demographic metadata varied by source and participant and was provided uncurated.

The CDR3 measures 16 amino acids from cysteine to phenylalanine. Only the CDR3 portion is preserved as DNA: 48 bases, with reading frame beginning at the first base. Taken from the germline V gene, the CDR1 and CDR2 loops are SGDLS and YYNGEE. V gives up 2 bases and J gives up 4 bases, and the segment between their germline ends measures 15 bases. TCRbeta CDR3 regions were amplified from genomic DNA using the immunoSEQ Assay, a bias-controlled multiplex PCR. The study's processing was this. The number of nucleated cells in each sample was estimated from the amplification of reference gene primers within the assay. To quantify the absolute abundance of each unique TCRbeta CDR3 rearrangement, sequence reads were collapsed and filtered. Productive Simpson clonality was computed per sample as the square root of Simpson's diversity index over productive rearrangements. TCRdb took over this immuneACCESS table, retaining in-frame rearrangements with V and J assigned. Such tables are incomplete; in checked studies, under half of the missing clones stem from an unresolved V gene, and the remainder is unexplained. For V, J and clone size, that table is used; D and trimming come from the DNA. This sample holds 300,000 to 400,000 clones; about 83% were observed only once. Of the sample, around 3% falls within the top ten clones.

Collaborating institutions collected whole blood in K2EDTA tubes following their own protocols. For TCRbeta analysis, collaborators shipped samples in one of three forms: frozen whole blood, isolated PBMCs, or DNA extracted from either of those sample types. This receptor was identified in a man aged 25 to 45 with active or convalescent COVID-19. The sequence joins TRBV9 to TRBJ2-2, and TRBD2 may be the D gene, going by 6 matching bases. Sequencing was done on a sample of peripheral blood. The CDR3 here reads CASSVRLVLGTGELFF. The DNA reads as follows: TGTGCCAGCAGCGTCAGACTAGTCTTGGGCACCGGGGAGCTGTTTTTT.